The 32 T cell receptor beta chains in this list originate from one sample, sequenced in a study of shared clonotypes between healthy human individuals. Sequenced by immunoSEQ multiplex PCR; TCRdb stores in-frame clones only, minus some. This table holds 1.4 million or so clones, approximately 98.5% found once. Sequenced material: naive CD4+ T cells sorted from blood. The sample's subset: CD45RA+ positively selected. The receptors here all came from a man aged 25 to 40 in good health.

This clone was counted a single time. V usage is TRBV11-2 and J usage is TRBJ1-1; D gene ambiguous. The CDR3 has 13 residues. The V end lost 1 base, the J end lost 1 base, and 4 bases lay between the germline ends. Germline loops: CDR1 SGHAT, CDR2 FQNNGV. The CDR3 region is CASSLARNTEAFF. The DNA of the CDR3 is TGTGCCAGCAGCTTAGCCAGGAACACTGAAGCTTTCTTT.

The genes are TRBV4-1 and TRBJ2-1; 9 bases are shared with TRBD2. V was clipped by 0 bases and J by 4 bases; unmatched bases: 13. The CDR3 runs to 19 residues. Germline CDR1 is MGHRA and CDR2 is YSYEKL. The CDR3 bases are TGCGCCAGCAGCCAAGAGGGTCCTTTGGCTAGCGGGATATACAATGAGCAGTTCTTC. Encoded protein: CASSQEGPLASGIYNEQFF.

The V gene is TRBV28, the J gene TRBJ2-7, with D unresolved. Germline CDR1 reads MDHEN; CDR2 reads SYDVKM. CDR3 length: 15 amino acids. Trimming took off 6 bases at V and 4 bases at J, with 19 bases between the two ends. CDR3 residues: CASSRVGPMLYEQYF. The CDR3 DNA follows: TGTGCCAGCAGCCGAGTGGGCCCCATGTTGTACGAGCAGTACTTC.

V usage is TRBV28 and J usage is TRBJ1-5; D is unresolved. Per germline, CDR1 MDHEN and CDR2 SYDVKM. The CDR3 contains 12 residues. With 7 bases removed from V and 7 bases from J, the gap between germline ends came to 11 bases. The CDR3 DNA is TGTGCCAGCATGCCCGGATTCCAGCCCCAGCATTTT. It codes for CASMPGFQPQHF. The variable domain in full, with the rest retrieved from reference TRBV28 and TRBJ1-5, is DVKVTQSSRYLVKRTGEKVFLECVQDMDHENMFWYRQDPGLGLRLIYFSYDVKMKEKGDIPEGYSVSREKKERFSLILESASTNQTSMYLCASMPGFQPQHFGDGTRLSIL.

Written as DNA, the CDR3 is TGTGCCAGCAGTCGGGAGTTAGAGACCCAGTACTTC. Translating gives CASSRELETQYF. This sequence joins TRBV9 and TRBJ2-5, with a tentative D call TRBD2 (6 bases). The CDR3 runs 12 residues. V gave up 5 bases and J gave up 4 bases, with 9 bases separating them. Germline V gene data show CDR1 as SGDLS and CDR2 as YYNGEE.

This clone appeared a single time. J is TRBJ2-1 and V is TRBV18, with D unresolved. The germline CDR1 and CDR2 sequences are KGHSH and LQKENI. This CDR3 is built from 12 residues. The V end lost 5 bases, the J end lost 9 bases, and 11 bases lay between the germline ends. The CDR3 nucleotides are TGTGCCAGCTCATTGGCAGTGAGTGAGCAGTTCTTC. The encoded protein is CASSLAVSEQFF.

The DNA for the CDR3 is TGTGCCAGCAGCCTTACAGGACTCAATGAGCAGTTCTTC. Translation: CASSLTGLNEQFF. The chain combines TRBV6-4 with TRBJ2-1; D may match TRBD1 or TRBD2 (5 bases each). From germline, CDR1 is MRHNA and CDR2 SNTAGT. CDR3 length: 13 amino acids. V lost 6 bases to trimming and J lost 6 bases, with 12 bases between them.

The rearrangement links TRBV29-1 to TRBJ2-5; a possible D gene is TRBD2 (6 bases). The V end was cut by 3 bases, the J end by 7 bases, with 21 bases between. Germline V gene data show CDR1 as SQVTM and CDR2 as ANQGSEA. The CDR3 has 15 residues. The CDR3 loop is CSVDPRQRASGTQYF. CDR3 DNA: TGCAGCGTTGACCCACGCCAGCGGGCCTCGGGGACCCAGTACTTC.

The chain links TRBV7-9 to TRBJ1-2; 7 bases agree with TRBD1. Germline V gene data show CDR1 as SEHNR and CDR2 as FQNEAQ (reference sequence). V gave up 4 bases and J gave up 7 bases; unmatched junction bases: 24. The CDR3 spans 19 residues. The CDR3 loop reads CASSSAPRPDRALGGGYTF. CDR3 DNA: TGTGCCAGCAGCTCGGCCCCCCGCCCCGACAGGGCCCTTGGAGGTGGCTACACCTTC. Together with reference TRBV7-9 and TRBJ1-2, the CDR3 gives the full variable domain: DTGVSQNPRHKITKRGQNVTFRCDPISEHNRLYWYRQTLGQGPEFLTYFQNEAQLEKSRLLSDRFSAERPKGSFSTLEIQRTEQGDSAMYLCASSSAPRPDRALGGGYTFGSGTRLTVV.

Comment on this clone: The sample contains more than one DNA sequence encoding this CDR3. The chain employs TRBV5-1 and TRBJ2-3; 10 bases match TRBD2. Per the germline V gene, CDR1 is SGHRS and CDR2 is YFSETQ. This CDR3 is built from 16 residues. Trimming removed 0 bases from V and 1 base from J; junction bases left unmatched: 2. The CDR3 bases are TGCGCCAGCAGCTTGGGGCTAGCGGGAGGCACAGATACGCAGTATTTT. It translates to CASSLGLAGGTDTQYF.

The chain recombines TRBV28 with TRBJ2-7; 8 bases are a match to TRBD1. CDR1 is MDHEN, CDR2 SYDVKM, per germline. The CDR3 has 15 residues. The V segment lost 2 bases and the J segment 2 bases; nucleotides outside the gene matches: 5. CDR3 sequence: CASSLPQGATYEQYF. DNA for the CDR3: TGTGCCAGCAGTTTACCCCAGGGGGCGACCTACGAGCAGTACTTC.

J is TRBJ2-5 and V is TRBV30; D is unclear. Trimming stripped 0 bases from V and 3 bases from J, with 8 bases between. Germline CDR1 is GTSNPN and CDR2 is SVGIG (reference sequence). CDR3 length: 13 residues. CDR3 residues: CAWSVLAEETQYF. CDR3 nucleotides: TGTGCCTGGAGTGTACTGGCCGAAGAGACCCAGTACTTC.

This clone has more than one count but fewer than ten. The V and J genes are TRBV2 and TRBJ2-7, with no clear D. Deletions cut 3 bases from V and 5 bases from J, with 5 bases between. CDR3 length: 11 residues. Germline loops: CDR1 SNHLY, CDR2 FYNNEI. CDR3 in DNA: TGTGCCAGCAGTGATTTCAACGAGCAGTACTTC. Translating gives CASSDFNEQYF.

V usage is TRBV15 and J usage is TRBJ2-1, with a possible D match to TRBD2 (6 bases). With 8 bases removed from V and 9 bases from J, the gap between germline ends came to 17 bases. Germline CDR1 reads LNHNV; CDR2 reads YYDKDF (reference sequence). The CDR3 sequence is 13 residues long. The CDR3 sequence: CATPKKRAGEQFF. The DNA for the CDR3 is TGTGCCACCCCTAAAAAGCGGGCGGGTGAGCAGTTCTTC.

This chain links TRBV5-1 with TRBJ2-2; D may correspond to TRBD1 or TRBD2 (5 bases each). CDR1 is SGHRS and CDR2 is YFSETQ in the germline V gene. The ends were cut back, 6 bases at V and 0 bases at J, with 15 bases in the middle. CDR3 size: 16 residues. Here the CDR3 DNA reads TGCGCCAGCAATGGGGACGTTGTATCGAACACCGGGGAGCTGTTTTTT. It codes for CASNGDVVSNTGELFF.

This chain links TRBV10-2 with TRBJ2-7; D might be TRBD1 (6 bases). The CDR3 totals 15 residues. Germline CDR1 reads WSHSY; CDR2 reads SAAADI. V lost 5 bases and J lost 2, with 16 bases in between. This CDR3 reads CASSPPGHSTYEQYF. In nucleotides, the CDR3 is TGCGCCAGCAGTCCCCCGGGACATTCAACCTACGAGCAGTACTTC.

V is TRBV18 and J is TRBJ1-2; D perhaps matches TRBD1 (5 bases). The CDR3 contains 13 residues. Trimming took 3 bases from V and 7 from J, leaving 12 bases between them. Germline CDR1 is KGHSH and CDR2 is LQKENI. The CDR3 bases are TGTGCCAGCTCACCTCTAGGGGTGGCTGGCTACACCTTC. Translating gives CASSPLGVAGYTF.

The rearrangement uses TRBV4-2 and TRBJ2-1, with unresolved D. V lost 1 base and J 7 bases, leaving 17 bases between the germline ends. This CDR3 is 16 amino acids long. Germline values: CDR1 LGHNA, CDR2 YNFKEQ. The chain's CDR3 is CASSQAPARLGNEQFF. The CDR3 DNA sequence: TGTGCCAGCAGCCAAGCTCCGGCTAGGTTAGGGAATGAGCAGTTCTTC.

This chain connects TRBV5-1 to TRBJ2-2; 11 positions match TRBD2. The junction had 7 bases not matched to a gene; V was cut back by 4 bases and J by 5 bases. The germline V gene has CDR1 SGHRS and CDR2 YFSETQ. The CDR3 covers 16 residues. The CDR3 nucleotides read TGCGCCAGCAGCACGCGACTAGCGGGATTTACCGGGGAGCTGTTTTTT. It codes for CASSTRLAGFTGELFF.

Details on this clone: Within the sample, other DNA sequences also encode this same CDR3. CDR3 sequence (DNA): TGTGCCAGCAGTGAGCAGGGATCTGGGGCCAACGTCCTGACTTTC. Its protein is CASSEQGSGANVLTF. V usage is TRBV6-1 and J usage is TRBJ2-6, with D possibly being TRBD1 (5 bases). V was cut by 3 bases and J by 1 base, with 7 bases left in between. Germline V CDR1 and CDR2: MNHNS, SASEGT. The CDR3 has 15 amino acids.

V gene TRBV12-5 combines with J gene TRBJ2-1; D is unresolved. The CDR3 is 15 residues long. The germline gives CDR1 LGHNT, CDR2 FRNRAP. V shed 1 base and J shed 3 bases, with 10 bases lying between them. CDR3 DNA sequence: TGTGCTAGTGGTTTGGATGACCCTAGCTACAATGAGCAGTTCTTC. It codes for CASGLDDPSYNEQFF. The whole variable domain, remainder taken from reference TRBV12-5 and TRBJ2-1, is DARVTQTPRHKVTEMGQEVTMRCQPILGHNTVFWYRQTMMQGLELLAYFRNRAPLDDSGMPKDRFSAEMPDATLATLKIQPSEPRDSAVYFCASGLDDPSYNEQFFGPGTRLTVL.

The chain couples TRBV7-3 to TRBJ2-3; perhaps TRBD1 as D (6 bases). CDR3 length: 17 residues. The germline CDR1 and CDR2 sequences are SGHTA and FQGTGA. Trimming took off 6 bases at V and 6 bases at J, with 25 bases between the two ends. This CDR3 reads CASSFPEGDRSDDTQYF. Written as DNA, the CDR3 is TGTGCCAGCAGTTTCCCCGAGGGGGATAGGTCCGACGATACGCAGTATTTT.

A note on this clone: Sequence at one end of the junction differs from germline and may be a read error. The chain's CDR3 is CASSGPGAGKNF. In DNA, the CDR3 is TGTGCCAGCAGCGGACCCGGGGCCGGGAAGAACTTC. The chain combines TRBV11-2 with TRBJ2-4; D is possibly TRBD1 or TRBD2 (5 bases each). There are 12 residues in the CDR3. The V gene's germline CDR1 is SGHAT and CDR2 FQNNGV.

The chain recombines TRBV28 with TRBJ2-3, with D possibly being TRBD2 (6 bases). Trimming removed 8 bases from V and 2 bases from J, with 20 bases in between. CDR1 and CDR2 (germline): MDHEN, SYDVKM. This CDR3 region has 16 residues. This CDR3 is CASQATTSWYTDTQYF. The CDR3 nucleotides read TGTGCCAGCCAAGCTACGACTAGTTGGTACACAGATACGCAGTATTTT.

The rearrangement joins TRBV9 to TRBJ2-5; D unresolved. V was trimmed by 0 bases and J by 1 base, leaving 10 bases between them. The CDR3 totals 15 residues. Germline CDR1 is SGDLS and CDR2 is YYNGEE. CDR3 DNA sequence: TGTGCCAGCAGCGTAGCCCCGCTAACCCAAGAGACCCAGTACTTC. This codes for CASSVAPLTQETQYF.

The rearrangement links TRBV10-3 to TRBJ2-7, with D possibly called TRBD1 or TRBD2 (5 bases each). Germline V gene lookup returns CDR1 ENHRY and CDR2 SYGVKD. This CDR3 has 14 residues. V lost 3 bases to trimming and J lost 3 bases, with 12 bases between them. CDR3 residues: CAISDSRDRYEQYF. As DNA, the CDR3 is TGTGCCATCAGTGATTCTAGGGACCGCTACGAGCAGTACTTC.

This rearrangement joins TRBV11-2 to TRBJ2-2, with TRBD2 as a possible D gene (6 bases). V was pared by 2 bases and J by 7 bases, with 14 bases between. The CDR3 is 15 amino acids. Per germline, CDR1 SGHAT and CDR2 FQNNGV. The CDR3 is CASSLSLTSVGELFF. DNA of the CDR3: TGTGCCAGCAGCTTATCCCTGACTAGTGTCGGGGAGCTGTTTTTT.

V and J are TRBV7-9 and TRBJ1-2; D may be TRBD1 (5 bases). V was trimmed by 0 bases and J by 8 bases, leaving 16 bases between them. This CDR3 contains 15 residues. Germline CDR1 reads SEHNR; CDR2 reads FQNEAQ (reference sequence). The CDR3 nucleotides are TGTGCCAGCAGCTTAGCAGGGGCAGGCCCCGCGGGCTACACCTTC. It is translated as CASSLAGAGPAGYTF. Combining the CDR3 with reference TRBV7-9 and TRBJ1-2 gives the whole variable domain DTGVSQNPRHKITKRGQNVTFRCDPISEHNRLYWYRQTLGQGPEFLTYFQNEAQLEKSRLLSDRFSAERPKGSFSTLEIQRTEQGDSAMYLCASSLAGAGPAGYTFGSGTRLTVV.

For this clone: Other DNA sequences in this specimen translate into the identical CDR3. The chain is built from TRBV27 and TRBJ1-1; D call uncertain. There are 13 residues in the CDR3. Germline CDR1 and CDR2: MNHEY and SMNVEV (reference sequence). V lost 3 bases, J lost 3 bases, and 8 bases lay in between. CDR3 in DNA: TGTGCCAGCAGTTTGGGGTCTTACACTGAAGCTTTCTTT. Translated: CASSLGSYTEAFF.

J is TRBJ2-3 and V is TRBV5-1; TRBD2 might be the D (6 bases). Germline V gene lookup returns CDR1 SGHRS and CDR2 YFSETQ. This CDR3 comprises 16 residues. Deletions cut 1 base from V and 0 bases from J, with 12 bases between. The CDR3 loop reads CASSLPSEVSTDTQYF. The DNA for the CDR3 is TGCGCCAGCAGCTTGCCTAGCGAAGTAAGCACAGATACGCAGTATTTT.

The CDR3 loop reads CASSFSGRDETQYF. CDR3 bases: TGTGCCAGCAGCTTCAGCGGGAGAGATGAGACCCAGTACTTC. The chain employs TRBV11-1 and TRBJ2-5; 8 bases fit TRBD2. Looked up from germline, CDR1 is SGHAT and CDR2 is FQDESV (reference sequence). V was clipped by 3 bases and J by 5 bases; unmatched bases: 5. This CDR3 contains 14 residues.

The chain carries TRBV19 and TRBJ2-1; TRBD2 might be the D (6 bases). CDR1 LNHDA and CDR2 SQIVND come from the germline V gene (reference sequence). V lost 4 bases and J 13 bases, leaving 14 bases between the germline ends. The CDR3 is 12 residues long. The CDR3 is CASSTSSGVQFF. CDR3 DNA: TGTGCCAGTAGTACCTCCTCGGGGGTCCAGTTCTTC.